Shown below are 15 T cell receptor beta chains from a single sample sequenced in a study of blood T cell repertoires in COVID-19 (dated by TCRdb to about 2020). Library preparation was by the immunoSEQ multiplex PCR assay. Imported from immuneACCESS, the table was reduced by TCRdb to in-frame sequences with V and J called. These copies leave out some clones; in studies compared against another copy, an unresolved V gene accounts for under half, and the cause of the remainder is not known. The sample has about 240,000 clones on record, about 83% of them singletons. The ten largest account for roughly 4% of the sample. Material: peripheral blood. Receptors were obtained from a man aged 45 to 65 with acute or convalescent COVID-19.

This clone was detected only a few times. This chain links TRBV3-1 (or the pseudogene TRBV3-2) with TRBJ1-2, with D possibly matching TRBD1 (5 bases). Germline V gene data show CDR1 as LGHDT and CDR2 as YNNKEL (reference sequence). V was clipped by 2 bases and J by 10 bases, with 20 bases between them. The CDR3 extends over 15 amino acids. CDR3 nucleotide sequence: TGTGCCAGCAGCCAAATTCGAGTAGGTGGGGCCACCTACACCTTC. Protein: CASSQIRVGGATYTF.

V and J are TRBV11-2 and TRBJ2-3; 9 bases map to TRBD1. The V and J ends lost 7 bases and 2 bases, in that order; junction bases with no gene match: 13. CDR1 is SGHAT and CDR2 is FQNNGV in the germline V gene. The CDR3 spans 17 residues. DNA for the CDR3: TGTGCCAGCACCAAATTTGTAGGGGACAGGGTCACAGATACGCAGTATTTT. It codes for CASTKFVGDRVTDTQYF.

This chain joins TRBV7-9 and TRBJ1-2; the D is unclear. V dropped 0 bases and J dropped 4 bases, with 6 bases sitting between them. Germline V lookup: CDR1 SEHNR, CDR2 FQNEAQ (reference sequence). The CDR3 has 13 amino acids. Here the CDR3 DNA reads TGTGCCAGCAGCTTAGCGAGTAGCTATGGCTACACCTTC. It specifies CASSLASSYGYTF.

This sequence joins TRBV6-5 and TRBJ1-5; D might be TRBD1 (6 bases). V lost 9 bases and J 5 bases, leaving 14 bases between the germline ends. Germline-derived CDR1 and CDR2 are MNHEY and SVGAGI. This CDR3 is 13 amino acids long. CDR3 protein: CASGGGVYQPQHF. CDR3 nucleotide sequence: TGTGCCAGTGGAGGGGGGGTCTATCAGCCCCAGCATTTT.

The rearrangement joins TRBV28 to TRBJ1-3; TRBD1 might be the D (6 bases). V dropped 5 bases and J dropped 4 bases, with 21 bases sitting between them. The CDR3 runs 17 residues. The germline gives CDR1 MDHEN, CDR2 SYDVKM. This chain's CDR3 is CASSPLREGDAGNTIYF. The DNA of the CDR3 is TGTGCCAGCAGTCCCCTCAGAGAGGGGGACGCGGGAAACACCATATATTTT.

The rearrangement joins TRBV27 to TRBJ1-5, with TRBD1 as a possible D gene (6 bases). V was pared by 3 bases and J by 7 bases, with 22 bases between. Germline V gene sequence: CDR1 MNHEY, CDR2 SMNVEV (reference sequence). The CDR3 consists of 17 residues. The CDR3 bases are TGTGCCAGCAGTTTCCGACAGGACCCAGGTTCCCTACAGCCCCAGCATTTT. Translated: CASSFRQDPGSLQPQHF.

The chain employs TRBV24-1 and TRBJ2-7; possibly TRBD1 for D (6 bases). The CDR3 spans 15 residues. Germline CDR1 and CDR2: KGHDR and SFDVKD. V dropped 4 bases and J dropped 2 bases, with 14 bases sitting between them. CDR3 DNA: TGTGCCACCAGTGAAACCATGGACAGACCCTACGAGCAGTACTTC. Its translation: CATSETMDRPYEQYF.

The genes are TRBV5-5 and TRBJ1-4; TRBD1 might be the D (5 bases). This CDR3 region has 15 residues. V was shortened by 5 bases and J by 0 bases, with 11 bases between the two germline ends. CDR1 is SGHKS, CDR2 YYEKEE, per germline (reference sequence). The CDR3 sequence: CASRGRLATNEKLFF. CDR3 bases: TGTGCCAGCAGGGGGCGCCTTGCAACTAATGAAAAACTGTTTTTT.

CDR3 protein: CASSSPVITEAFF. Here the CDR3 DNA reads TGTGCCAGCAGTAGCCCCGTTATCACTGAAGCTTTCTTT. The chain has TRBV6-5 and TRBJ1-1; no clear D. In germline, CDR1 is MNHEY, CDR2 SVGAGI. The CDR3 runs to 13 residues. The V end was cut by 5 bases, the J end by 4 bases, with 11 bases between.

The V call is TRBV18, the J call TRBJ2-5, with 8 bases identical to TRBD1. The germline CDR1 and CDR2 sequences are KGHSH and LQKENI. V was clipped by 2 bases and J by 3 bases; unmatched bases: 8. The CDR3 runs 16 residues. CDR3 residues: CASSPGGRTGKETQYF. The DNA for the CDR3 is TGTGCCAGCTCACCAGGGGGTCGGACAGGGAAAGAGACCCAGTACTTC. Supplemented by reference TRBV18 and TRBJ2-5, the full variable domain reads NAGVMQNPRHLVRRRGQEARLRCSPMKGHSHVYWYRQLPEEGLKFMVYLQKENIIDESGMPKERFSAEFPKEGPSILRIQQVVRGDSAAYFCASSPGGRTGKETQYFGPGTRLLVL.

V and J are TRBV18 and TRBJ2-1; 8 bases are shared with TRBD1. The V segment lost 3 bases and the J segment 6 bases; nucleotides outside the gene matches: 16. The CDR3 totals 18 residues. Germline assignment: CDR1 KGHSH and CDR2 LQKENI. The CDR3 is CASSPPDRAKAGPNEQFF. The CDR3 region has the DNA TGTGCCAGCTCACCCCCGGACAGGGCGAAGGCGGGCCCCAATGAGCAGTTCTTC.

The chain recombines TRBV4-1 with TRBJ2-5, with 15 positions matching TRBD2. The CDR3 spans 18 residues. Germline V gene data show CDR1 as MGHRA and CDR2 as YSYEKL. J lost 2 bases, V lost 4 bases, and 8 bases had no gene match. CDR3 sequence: CASSPGTSGRIPQETQYF. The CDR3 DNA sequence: TGCGCCAGCAGCCCAGGGACTAGCGGGAGGATACCTCAAGAGACCCAGTACTTC.

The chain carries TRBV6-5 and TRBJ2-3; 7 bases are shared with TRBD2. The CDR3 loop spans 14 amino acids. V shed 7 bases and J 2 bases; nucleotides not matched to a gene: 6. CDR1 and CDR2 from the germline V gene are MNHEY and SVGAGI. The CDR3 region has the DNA TGTGCCAGCACGTCTAGCGGTCTCACAGATACGCAGTATTTT. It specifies CASTSSGLTDTQYF.

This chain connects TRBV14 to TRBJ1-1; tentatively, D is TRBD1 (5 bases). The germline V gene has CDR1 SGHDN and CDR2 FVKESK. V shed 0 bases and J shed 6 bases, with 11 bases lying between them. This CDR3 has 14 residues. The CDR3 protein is CASSQEVWGAEAFF. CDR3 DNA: TGTGCCAGCAGCCAAGAGGTGTGGGGGGCTGAAGCTTTCTTT.

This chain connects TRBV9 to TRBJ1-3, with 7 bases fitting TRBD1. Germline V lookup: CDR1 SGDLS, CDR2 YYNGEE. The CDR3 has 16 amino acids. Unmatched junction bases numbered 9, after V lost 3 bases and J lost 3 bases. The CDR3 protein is CASSAKTGFVGNTIYF. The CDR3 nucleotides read TGTGCCAGCAGCGCAAAGACAGGGTTTGTTGGAAACACCATATATTTT.